The next 30 T cell receptor beta chains were all read from a single sample in a study of T cells in localized non-small cell lung cancer. Assay: immunoSEQ multiplex PCR; the TCRdb copy retains only in-frame clones and omits some. Of about 48,000 clones in the sample, 70% to 80% were seen once. Sequenced here: peripheral blood, sampled before any cancer treatment. These TCRs come from a man between 40 and 69 years old with stage I squamous cell lung carcinoma.

This clone was detected only a few times. V gene TRBV29-1 combines with J gene TRBJ2-1; the D gene is possibly TRBD1 (5 bases). Germline V gene lookup returns CDR1 SQVTM and CDR2 ANQGSEA. This CDR3 is 14 amino acids long. V lost 2 bases and J lost 1, with 9 bases in between. The CDR3 loop reads CSVEKGLSYNEQFF. In DNA form, the CDR3 reads TGCAGCGTTGAAAAGGGGCTATCCTACAATGAGCAGTTCTTC.

This chain links TRBV28 with TRBJ2-2; D may be TRBD1 or TRBD2 (5 bases each). Germline values: CDR1 MDHEN, CDR2 SYDVKM. V was shortened by 5 bases and J by 7 bases, with 14 bases between the two germline ends. The CDR3 has 14 amino acids. CDR3 sequence: CASSTVGGIGELFF. For the CDR3, the DNA is TGTGCCAGCAGTACAGTTGGGGGAATCGGGGAGCTGTTTTTT.

This clone was observed a handful of times. The J gene is TRBJ1-2, the V gene TRBV4-1, with 8 nucleotides matching TRBD1. This CDR3 has 16 amino acids. Germline loops: CDR1 MGHRA, CDR2 YSYEKL. J was trimmed by 1 base and V by 3 bases; bases with no gene match: 7. CDR3 protein: CASSQGGQVNNYGYTF. The CDR3 DNA reads as TGCGCCAGCAGCCAGGGGGGACAGGTGAATAACTATGGCTACACCTTC.

This chain uses TRBV5-1 with TRBJ2-7; no definite D call. The V end was cut by 5 bases, the J end by 0 bases, with 9 bases between. The CDR3 sequence is 13 residues long. Germline CDR1 and CDR2: SGHRS and YFSETQ. CDR3 region: CASSIGNSYEQYF. The CDR3 DNA sequence: TGCGCCAGCAGTATAGGGAACTCCTACGAGCAGTACTTC.

The sample holds one count of this clone. V usage is TRBV5-5 and J usage is TRBJ1-2; TRBD1 matches 7 bases. The J segment lost 6 bases and the V segment lost 4 bases, leaving 12 bases of the junction unmatched. Germline CDR1 reads SGHKS; CDR2 reads YYEKEE (reference sequence). The CDR3 is 15 amino acids. This chain's CDR3 is CASSPSQGQRHGYTF. CDR3 bases: TGTGCCAGCAGCCCCTCACAGGGACAGAGACATGGCTACACCTTC. Supplemented by reference TRBV5-5 and TRBJ1-2, the full variable domain reads DAGVTQSPTHLIKTRGQQVTLRCSPISGHKSVSWYQQVLGQGPQFIFQYYEKEERGRGNFPDRFSARQFPNYSSELNVNALLLGDSALYLCASSPSQGQRHGYTFGSGTRLTVV.

The V call is TRBV2, the J call TRBJ2-2, with TRBD1 identical over 10 bases. Trimming cost V 7 bases and J 0 bases; bases outside gene matches: 8. This CDR3 is built from 17 residues. Germline V gene data show CDR1 as SNHLY and CDR2 as FYNNEI. CDR3 sequence: CASNTPDRGPNTGELFF. The CDR3 DNA is TGTGCCAGCAACACCCCCGACAGGGGGCCGAACACCGGGGAGCTGTTTTTT.

CDR3 residues: CASLPLTSGYGYTF. In DNA, the CDR3 is TGTGCCAGTCTCCCGCTAACATCGGGGTATGGCTACACCTTC. This rearrangement joins TRBV2 to TRBJ1-2; no clear D. Per the germline V gene, CDR1 is SNHLY and CDR2 is FYNNEI. This CDR3 has 14 amino acids. V was trimmed by 9 bases and J by 5 bases, leaving 19 bases between them.

The chain links TRBV19 to TRBJ1-1; a weak D match, TRBD1 (6 bases). Per the germline V gene, CDR1 is LNHDA and CDR2 is SQIVND (reference sequence). The CDR3 has 19 residues. V shed 1 base and J shed 1 base, with 22 bases lying between them. DNA for the CDR3: TGTGCCAGTAGTATAGCTCCGGAGATGACAGGTTTCAGGAACACTGAAGCTTTCTTT. Translation: CASSIAPEMTGFRNTEAFF.

V and J are TRBV7-9 and TRBJ1-2; 9 bases fit TRBD1. Germline V gene data show CDR1 as SEHNR and CDR2 as FQNEAQ (reference sequence). The CDR3 has 14 amino acids. V was pared by 5 bases and J by 4 bases, with 5 bases of the junction left unmatched. CDR3 nucleotides: TGTGCCAGCAGCCCAACAGGGGGCGGCTATGGCTACACCTTC. Encoded protein: CASSPTGGGYGYTF.

On this clone: Relative to the germline gene, one junction end is altered; a read error may explain this. The V gene is TRBV7-7, the J gene TRBJ2-3, with TRBD1 identical over 7 bases. Germline V lookup: CDR1 SSHAT, CDR2 FNYEAQ (reference sequence). The CDR3 is 15 residues long. CDR3 sequence reads: CASSSSDRGTDTQYF. CDR3 sequence (DNA): TGTGCTAGCAGCTCCTCCGACAGGGGCACAGATACGCAGTATTTT.

V is TRBV9 and J is TRBJ2-7; D remains ambiguous. V lost 2 bases, J lost 4 bases, and 10 bases lay in between. The CDR3 contains 13 residues. Looked up from germline, CDR1 is SGDLS and CDR2 is YYNGEE. The CDR3 nucleotides read TGTGCCAGCAGCGTCGGTATTGGATACGAGCAGTACTTC. Translated, it gives CASSVGIGYEQYF.

This chain uses TRBV15 with TRBJ2-5; the D gene is possibly TRBD2 (7 bases). V lost 5 bases and J 6 bases, leaving 22 bases between the germline ends. This CDR3 comprises 16 residues. Per germline, CDR1 LNHNV and CDR2 YYDKDF (reference sequence). CDR3 sequence (DNA): TGTGCCACCAGCCAAGGGGGGGCAGGTCGGCCGAAGACCCAGTACTTC. Translating it yields CATSQGGAGRPKTQYF.

The V and J genes are TRBV16 and TRBJ2-1; maybe TRBD2 (6 bases). Germline CDR1 KGHSY, CDR2 FQNENV. The CDR3 covers 17 residues. Trimming cost V 1 base and J 5 bases, with 18 bases left between them. This chain's CDR3 is CASSQLRGRGAHNEQFF. The CDR3 nucleotides are TGTGCCAGCAGCCAATTAAGAGGACGCGGGGCCCACAATGAGCAGTTCTTC.

This clone was seen a few times. The J gene is TRBJ1-4, the V gene TRBV7-9, with 9 bases aligning to TRBD1. The CDR3 contains 15 residues. Trimming removed 7 bases from V and 5 bases from J; junction bases left unmatched: 8. Germline values: CDR1 SEHNR, CDR2 FQNEAQ (reference sequence). CDR3 nucleotide sequence: TGTGCCAGCATTTTGTCCGGGACAGGGAATGAAAAACTGTTTTTT. Protein: CASILSGTGNEKLFF.

The genes are TRBV5-8 and TRBJ2-7; no clear D. The length of the CDR3 is 11 residues. Germline CDR1 reads SGHTS; CDR2 reads YDEGEE. Trimming left V 0 bases short and J 3 bases short, with 1 base between. The CDR3 coding sequence is TGTGCCAGCAGCTTGGGCTACGAGCAGTACTTC. This translates into CASSLGYEQYF.

This clone was observed a handful of times. CDR3 sequence (DNA): TGTGCCAGCAGTTTCAGGGAAAATGGCTACACCTTC. Amino acids: CASSFRENGYTF. This chain uses TRBV2 with TRBJ1-2; maybe TRBD1 (5 bases). The ends were cut back, 5 bases at V and 6 bases at J, with 10 bases in the middle. CDR1 is SNHLY and CDR2 is FYNNEI in the germline V gene. CDR3 length: 12 amino acids.

The chain has TRBV30 and TRBJ2-3; perhaps TRBD2 as D (5 bases). Per germline, CDR1 GTSNPN and CDR2 SVGIG (reference sequence). The length of the CDR3 is 12 residues. V lost 3 bases, J lost 4 bases, and 8 bases lay in between. The CDR3 coding sequence is TGTGCCTGGAGAAGGACTTCAGATACGCAGTATTTT. It specifies CAWRRTSDTQYF.

The chain has TRBV9 and TRBJ2-1; maybe TRBD1 (6 bases). The CDR3 has 14 residues. Germline V gene data show CDR1 as SGDLS and CDR2 as YYNGEE. Trimming took off 0 bases at V and 6 bases at J, with 10 bases between the two ends. The chain's CDR3 is CASSVAEGGNEQFF. The CDR3 bases are TGTGCCAGCAGCGTAGCTGAAGGGGGCAATGAGCAGTTCTTC.

The CDR3 protein is CASSYSGLAATNEQFF. For the CDR3, the DNA is TGTGCCAGCAGTTACTCGGGACTAGCGGCGACAAATGAGCAGTTCTTC. The rearrangement uses TRBV6-5 and TRBJ2-1; 11 bases are a match to TRBD2. V was pared by 0 bases and J by 7 bases, with 5 bases of the junction left unmatched. This CDR3 comprises 16 residues. The V gene's germline CDR1 is MNHEY and CDR2 SVGAGI.

The rearrangement links TRBV6-6 to TRBJ2-1; 9 positions match TRBD1. The CDR3 consists of 15 residues. V lost 6 bases to trimming and J lost 8 bases; unmatched junction nucleotides: 11. In germline, CDR1 is MNHNY, CDR2 SVGAGI (reference sequence). The CDR3 nucleotides read TGTGCCAGCAGACTTCGACAGGGGGTTCGGGATGAGCAGTTCTTC. It specifies CASRLRQGVRDEQFF.

This clone was detected a few times. This chain connects TRBV19 to TRBJ1-2, with D perhaps TRBD1 (5 bases). CDR1 LNHDA and CDR2 SQIVND come from the germline V gene (reference sequence). Trimming removed 8 bases at V and 8 bases at J, with 12 bases between. The CDR3 loop spans 11 amino acids. CDR3 sequence: CASDQGYGYTF. CDR3 nucleotide sequence: TGTGCCAGTGACCAGGGTTACGGCTACACCTTC.

This clone was recorded a few times. The V call is TRBV6-5, the J call TRBJ1-5; D ambiguous. Deletions cut 3 bases from V and 7 bases from J, with 10 bases between. The CDR3 consists of 13 residues. Germline V gene sequence: CDR1 MNHEY, CDR2 SVGAGI. Here the CDR3 reads CASSYSTGQPQHF. The CDR3 nucleotides read TGTGCCAGCAGTTATTCAACCGGGCAGCCCCAGCATTTT.

In this sample, this clone turned up a few times. The chain links TRBV28 to TRBJ1-2; D ambiguous. Trimming left V 5 bases short and J 8 bases short, with 12 bases between. From germline, CDR1 is MDHEN and CDR2 SYDVKM. The CDR3 covers 12 residues. This chain's CDR3 is CASSLGSWGYTF. The CDR3 DNA reads as TGTGCCAGCAGTCTAGGGTCTTGGGGCTACACCTTC.

This clone has a handful of counts. This chain links TRBV4-2 with TRBJ2-5; a possible D gene is TRBD1 (6 bases). Germline V gene lookup returns CDR1 LGHNA and CDR2 YNFKEQ. V was pared by 1 base and J by 7 bases, with 13 bases between. This CDR3 contains 14 residues. The CDR3 region has the DNA TGTGCCAGCAGCCAAGCCGGGGAAGGGGGGACCCAGTACTTC. This sequence encodes CASSQAGEGGTQYF.

This chain joins TRBV6-5 and TRBJ2-7, with D perhaps matching TRBD1 (6 bases). CDR1 MNHEY and CDR2 SVGAGI come from the germline V gene. The CDR3 contains 15 residues. V gave up 6 bases and J gave up 4 bases, with 19 bases separating them. In nucleotides, the CDR3 is TGTGCCAGCAGGACCCAAGAAGGACAGCTGTACGAGCAGTACTTC. Residues: CASRTQEGQLYEQYF.

The rearrangement uses TRBV7-3 and TRBJ1-2; TRBD1 aligns across 7 bases. With 2 bases clipped from V and 6 bases from J, the junction kept 6 bases outside the gene matches. The germline V gene encodes CDR1 SGHTA and CDR2 FQGTGA. The CDR3 covers 14 residues. DNA for the CDR3: TGTGCCAGCAGCTTATCCCCAGGGGGAGATGGCTACACCTTC. Translated: CASSLSPGGDGYTF.

The chain has TRBV10-3 and TRBJ1-2, with TRBD1 matching over 9 bases. This CDR3 region has 15 residues. CDR1 is ENHRY and CDR2 is SYGVKD in the germline V gene. Trimming removed 3 bases from V and 8 bases from J; junction bases left unmatched: 10. The CDR3 nucleotides are TGTGCCATCAGTGACATAGAACAGGGGGCTGGAGGCTACACCTTC. As protein: CAISDIEQGAGGYTF.

This clone was counted once. The chain carries TRBV19 and TRBJ1-2, with a possible D match to TRBD1 (6 bases). Trimming stripped 3 bases from V and 8 bases from J, with 16 bases between. The CDR3 has 14 amino acids. Germline V gives CDR1 LNHDA, CDR2 SQIVND (reference sequence). CDR3 region: CASSMRTAPSGYTF. Written as DNA, the CDR3 is TGTGCCAGTAGTATGCGGACAGCCCCCAGCGGCTACACCTTC.

This chain uses TRBV6-5 with TRBJ2-1; TRBD2 aligns across 7 bases. CDR3 length: 12 residues. J lost 12 bases, V lost 11 bases, and 13 bases had no gene match. Germline V gives CDR1 MNHEY, CDR2 SVGAGI. The CDR3 bases are TGTGCCGGCACCCTAGGGGAGGGTGGGCAGTTCTTC. The encoded protein is CAGTLGEGGQFF.

In this sample, this clone turned up once. The V call is TRBV13, the J call TRBJ1-1; no firm D call. This CDR3 comprises 12 residues. The V end was cut by 5 bases, the J end by 7 bases, with 11 bases between. Germline V gene lookup returns CDR1 PRHDT and CDR2 FYEKMQ (reference sequence). CDR3: CASSPLRREAFF. The DNA for the CDR3 is TGTGCCAGCAGCCCTCTGAGGCGTGAAGCTTTCTTT.